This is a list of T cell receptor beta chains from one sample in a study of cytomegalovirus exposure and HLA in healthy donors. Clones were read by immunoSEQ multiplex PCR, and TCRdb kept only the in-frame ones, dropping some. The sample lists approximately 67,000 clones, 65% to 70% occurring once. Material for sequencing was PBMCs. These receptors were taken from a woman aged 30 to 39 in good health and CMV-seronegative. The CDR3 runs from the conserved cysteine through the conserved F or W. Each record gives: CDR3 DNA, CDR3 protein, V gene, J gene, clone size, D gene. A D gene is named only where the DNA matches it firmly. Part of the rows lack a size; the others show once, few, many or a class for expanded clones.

CDR3nt: TGTGCCAGCGGGCGGCTAGCGGGGGGAAAGAATGAGCAGTTCTTC; CDR3aa: CASGRLAGGKNEQFF; v_gene: TRBV7-2; j_gene: TRBJ2-1; abundance: -; d_gene: TRBD2
CDR3nt: TGTGCCAGCGCCACAGGGGGAAACACTGAAGCTTTCTTT; CDR3aa: CASATGGNTEAFF; v_gene: TRBV5-4; j_gene: TRBJ1-1; abundance: -; d_gene: TRBD1
CDR3nt: TGTGCCAGCAGCTCCGTTGGGACAGGGGATCTCTACGAGCAGTACTTC; CDR3aa: CASSSVGTGDLYEQYF; v_gene: TRBV5-6; j_gene: TRBJ2-7; abundance: few; d_gene: TRBD1
CDR3nt: TGTGCCAGCAGCTTAGCCGCCGGACAGGGAAAGTATGGCTACACCTTC; CDR3aa: CASSLAAGQGKYGYTF; v_gene: TRBV11-3; j_gene: TRBJ1-2; abundance: once; d_gene: TRBD1
CDR3nt: TGCAGCGCCGTACAGGGGAGGTTTGGGACTAATGAAAAACTGTTTTTT; CDR3aa: CSAVQGRFGTNEKLFF; v_gene: TRBV29-1; j_gene: TRBJ1-4; abundance: -; d_gene: TRBD1
CDR3nt: TGCGCCAGCAGCCAAGGGCAGAATTCACCCCTCCACTTT; CDR3aa: CASSQGQNSPLHF; v_gene: TRBV4-3; j_gene: TRBJ1-6; abundance: -; d_gene: -
CDR3nt: TGCGCCAGCAGCCAAACAGGGGAGAACACTGAAGCTTTCTTT; CDR3aa: CASSQTGENTEAFF; v_gene: TRBV4-1; j_gene: TRBJ1-1; abundance: -; d_gene: TRBD1
CDR3nt: TGTGCCAGCAGCTTTGCGGGGAGATGGGACGAGCAGTACTTC; CDR3aa: CASSFAGRWDEQYF; v_gene: TRBV7-2; j_gene: TRBJ2-7; abundance: -; d_gene: -
CDR3nt: TGTGCCAGCAGTCTACAGGGGGAAACCTACAATGAGCAGTTCTTC; CDR3aa: CASSLQGETYNEQFF; v_gene: TRBV11-3; j_gene: TRBJ2-1; abundance: -; d_gene: TRBD1
CDR3nt: TGTGCCAGCAGCCCTAGGGGCGGGGAAGGGGCAGAGACCCAGTACTTC; CDR3aa: CASSPRGGEGAETQYF; v_gene: TRBV11-2; j_gene: TRBJ2-5; abundance: -; d_gene: -
CDR3nt: TGTGCCAGCAGCCCGTTACCGGGACAGGGGGCCGGTGAGCAGTTCTTC; CDR3aa: CASSPLPGQGAGEQFF; v_gene: TRBV2; j_gene: TRBJ2-1; abundance: medium-sized; d_gene: TRBD1
CDR3nt: TGTGCCAGCAGCCTAAACCCGATTCGGGGGGCGGCTGAAGCTTTCTTT; CDR3aa: CASSLNPIRGAAEAFF; v_gene: TRBV11-3; j_gene: TRBJ1-1; abundance: -; d_gene: -
CDR3nt: TGTGCCAGTACCTCATCGAGGGGGACCCAAGAGACCCAGTACTTC; CDR3aa: CASTSSRGTQETQYF; v_gene: TRBV19; j_gene: TRBJ2-5; abundance: -; d_gene: -
CDR3nt: TGTGCCAGCTCACCTGAAGCCAGGGGGAATTCACCCCTCCACTTT; CDR3aa: CASSPEARGNSPLHF; v_gene: TRBV18; j_gene: TRBJ1-6; abundance: -; d_gene: TRBD1
CDR3nt: TGTGCCAGCAGCACCTACGGAGAGACCCAGTACTTC; CDR3aa: CASSTYGETQYF; v_gene: TRBV7-2; j_gene: TRBJ2-5; abundance: few; d_gene: -
CDR3nt: TGTGCCATCAGTGAGTCCGAGGTATACAATCAGCCCCAGCATTTT; CDR3aa: CAISESEVYNQPQHF; v_gene: TRBV10-3; j_gene: TRBJ1-5; abundance: once; d_gene: -
CDR3nt: TGTGCCAGCCGAATACCGACAGGGTATTCTGGCTACACCTTC; CDR3aa: CASRIPTGYSGYTF; v_gene: TRBV2; j_gene: TRBJ1-2; abundance: -; d_gene: TRBD1
CDR3nt: TGTGCCAGTAGTATTAACTACACCCCCGGCACAGATACGCAGTATTTT; CDR3aa: CASSINYTPGTDTQYF; v_gene: TRBV19; j_gene: TRBJ2-3; abundance: -; d_gene: -
CDR3nt: TGTGCCAGCAGCTTTAAGGACTTTAACAATGAGCAGTTCTTC; CDR3aa: CASSFKDFNNEQFF; v_gene: TRBV7-9; j_gene: TRBJ2-1; abundance: once; d_gene: -
CDR3nt: TGTGCCAGCAGCGACAGGGGCACCGGGGAGCTGTTTTTT; CDR3aa: CASSDRGTGELFF; v_gene: TRBV6-1; j_gene: TRBJ2-2; abundance: few; d_gene: TRBD1
CDR3nt: TGTGCCAGCAGTTTAGGGGACAGGTTCTATAGCAATCAGCCCCAGCATTTT; CDR3aa: CASSLGDRFYSNQPQHF; v_gene: TRBV27; j_gene: TRBJ1-5; abundance: -; d_gene: TRBD1
CDR3nt: TGTGCCAGCAGCTTGGGGACAGGGATCAATTCACCCCTCCACTTT; CDR3aa: CASSLGTGINSPLHF; v_gene: TRBV5-6; j_gene: TRBJ1-6; abundance: -; d_gene: TRBD1
CDR3nt: TGTGCCAGCAGTGATCGCTTTAGTGGCTACACCTTC; CDR3aa: CASSDRFSGYTF; v_gene: TRBV6-6; j_gene: TRBJ1-2; abundance: -; d_gene: -
CDR3nt: TGTGCCAGCAGCTTAGTACCCGGACAGGGTAGGGATACGCAGTATTTT; CDR3aa: CASSLVPGQGRDTQYF; v_gene: TRBV11-2; j_gene: TRBJ2-3; abundance: few; d_gene: TRBD1
CDR3nt: TGTGCCAGCACTGCTCAAGCAGGATCTGGCTACACCTTC; CDR3aa: CASTAQAGSGYTF; v_gene: TRBV28; j_gene: TRBJ1-2; abundance: -; d_gene: -
CDR3nt: TGCGCCAGCAGCCAATCCAACTTATACAATGAGCAGTTCTTC; CDR3aa: CASSQSNLYNEQFF; v_gene: TRBV5-4; j_gene: TRBJ2-1; abundance: -; d_gene: -
CDR3nt: TGTGCCAGCAGCTTAAATTCGGGGTTCAATGAGCAGTTCTTC; CDR3aa: CASSLNSGFNEQFF; v_gene: TRBV7-3; j_gene: TRBJ2-1; abundance: -; d_gene: -
CDR3nt: TGTGCCAGCAGTTACCCGACTAGCGGGAACACCGGGGAGCTGTTTTTT; CDR3aa: CASSYPTSGNTGELFF; v_gene: TRBV6-6; j_gene: TRBJ2-2; abundance: few; d_gene: TRBD2
CDR3nt: TGTGCCAGTAGTATAGGGGGTAGCGGGGGGTCCTACAATGAGCAGTTCTTC; CDR3aa: CASSIGGSGGSYNEQFF; v_gene: TRBV19; j_gene: TRBJ2-1; abundance: -; d_gene: TRBD2
CDR3nt: TGTGCCAGCAGCTTAGGGGCAGTAGGGACAGATACGCAGTATTTT; CDR3aa: CASSLGAVGTDTQYF; v_gene: TRBV7-3; j_gene: TRBJ2-3; abundance: -; d_gene: -
CDR3nt: TGCGCCAGCAGCCAAGGGGGGGCAGGGGGCTATGGCTACACCTTC; CDR3aa: CASSQGGAGGYGYTF; v_gene: TRBV4-3; j_gene: TRBJ1-2; abundance: few; d_gene: TRBD1
CDR3nt: TGTGCCAGCAGCTTAGGAGGCAGGGTCTCCTACGAGCAGTACTTC; CDR3aa: CASSLGGRVSYEQYF; v_gene: TRBV7-8; j_gene: TRBJ2-7; abundance: -; d_gene: -
CDR3nt: TGTGCCAGCAGTGACTATGTCGGGGCGGGGGGGGACAATGAGCAGTTCTTC; CDR3aa: CASSDYVGAGGDNEQFF; v_gene: TRBV6-1; j_gene: TRBJ2-1; abundance: -; d_gene: TRBD2
CDR3nt: TGTGCCAGCAGCTTGGTTGGGGGGAGCACAGATACGCAGTATTTT; CDR3aa: CASSLVGGSTDTQYF; v_gene: TRBV5-6; j_gene: TRBJ2-3; abundance: few; d_gene: -
CDR3nt: TGTGCCAGCAGCCATGTTAGCGGGGGGGCCGGGAATGAGCAGTTCTTC; CDR3aa: CASSHVSGGAGNEQFF; v_gene: TRBV16; j_gene: TRBJ2-1; abundance: few; d_gene: TRBD2
CDR3nt: TGTGCCAGCAGCACGGGACTAGCGGGGGGTTACAATGAGCAGTTCTTC; CDR3aa: CASSTGLAGGYNEQFF; v_gene: TRBV7-9; j_gene: TRBJ2-1; abundance: -; d_gene: TRBD2
CDR3nt: TGTGCCAGCAGCCCTGACAGGGACCAGCCCCAGCATTTT; CDR3aa: CASSPDRDQPQHF; v_gene: TRBV4-2; j_gene: TRBJ1-5; abundance: few; d_gene: TRBD1
CDR3nt: TGCGCCAGCAGTTTGGGACAGGGGATCAATCAGCCCCAGCATTTT; CDR3aa: CASSLGQGINQPQHF; v_gene: TRBV5-1; j_gene: TRBJ1-5; abundance: -; d_gene: TRBD1
CDR3nt: TGCGCCAGCAGCTCCACAGGGGGCCTAGGCTACGAGCAGTACTTC; CDR3aa: CASSSTGGLGYEQYF; v_gene: TRBV5-1; j_gene: TRBJ2-7; abundance: few; d_gene: TRBD1
CDR3nt: TGCGCCAGCACCTCCGGTACTAACCAAGAGACCCAGTACTTC; CDR3aa: CASTSGTNQETQYF; v_gene: TRBV5-1; j_gene: TRBJ2-5; abundance: few; d_gene: -
CDR3nt: TGTGCCAGCAGCTTAGATCTCGCGACAGGCTTTGGAAACACCATATATTTT; CDR3aa: CASSLDLATGFGNTIYF; v_gene: TRBV11-2; j_gene: TRBJ1-3; abundance: -; d_gene: -
CDR3nt: TGTGCCAGCAAGCGGACCTGGGGTGGCACAGATACGCAGTATTTT; CDR3aa: CASKRTWGGTDTQYF; v_gene: TRBV9; j_gene: TRBJ2-3; abundance: -; d_gene: -
CDR3nt: TGCGCCAGCAGCTTGGCCGGCAGGGGCCAAGAGACCCAGTACTTC; CDR3aa: CASSLAGRGQETQYF; v_gene: TRBV5-1; j_gene: TRBJ2-5; abundance: once; d_gene: -
CDR3nt: TGCAGCGTTGGGCGGACAGGAGGTTTCTACGAGCAGTACTTC; CDR3aa: CSVGRTGGFYEQYF; v_gene: TRBV29-1; j_gene: TRBJ2-7; abundance: -; d_gene: TRBD1
CDR3nt: TGTGCCAGCAGTTACGGCGGACAGGGAAATGAAAAACTGTTTTTT; CDR3aa: CASSYGGQGNEKLFF; v_gene: TRBV6-5; j_gene: TRBJ1-4; abundance: -; d_gene: TRBD1
CDR3nt: TGTGCCAGCAGCTTAGGGGTGATTCAGGGGCGCAATCAGCCCCAGCATTTT; CDR3aa: CASSLGVIQGRNQPQHF; v_gene: TRBV7-8; j_gene: TRBJ1-5; abundance: -; d_gene: -
CDR3nt: TGTGCCAGCAGCCAACGACTAGCGGGTGCCACAGATACGCAGTATTTT; CDR3aa: CASSQRLAGATDTQYF; v_gene: TRBV2; j_gene: TRBJ2-3; abundance: -; d_gene: TRBD2
CDR3nt: TGCGCCAGCAGCCGAGAATCTAGCTCCTACAATGAGCAGTTCTTC; CDR3aa: CASSRESSSYNEQFF; v_gene: TRBV4-1; j_gene: TRBJ2-1; abundance: -; d_gene: -
CDR3nt: TGTGCCAGCAGTTATGGGCTCCTCTCCTACGAGCAGTACTTC; CDR3aa: CASSYGLLSYEQYF; v_gene: TRBV6-6; j_gene: TRBJ2-7; abundance: -; d_gene: -
CDR3nt: TGCGCCAGCAGCCAAGATTGGACAGGAGCCTACGAGCAGTACTTC; CDR3aa: CASSQDWTGAYEQYF; v_gene: TRBV4-3; j_gene: TRBJ2-7; abundance: -; d_gene: TRBD1
CDR3nt: TGTGCCTTCTCCGGGACTAGCGGGGGGGAGACCCAGTACTTC; CDR3aa: CAFSGTSGGETQYF; v_gene: TRBV30; j_gene: TRBJ2-5; abundance: -; d_gene: TRBD2
CDR3nt: TGTGCCAGCTTCCGGGACAGGGTAGCGGATACGCAGTATTTT; CDR3aa: CASFRDRVADTQYF; v_gene: TRBV6-5; j_gene: TRBJ2-3; abundance: -; d_gene: TRBD1
CDR3nt: TGCGCCAGCAGCCAACCCCAGGGGAATGTTGAAAAACTGTTTTTT; CDR3aa: CASSQPQGNVEKLFF; v_gene: TRBV4-3; j_gene: TRBJ1-4; abundance: -; d_gene: -
CDR3nt: TGCGCCAGCAGCCGAGACAAGCTCTATGGCTACACCTTC; CDR3aa: CASSRDKLYGYTF; v_gene: TRBV4-3; j_gene: TRBJ1-2; abundance: -; d_gene: -
CDR3nt: TGTGCCAGCAGCTTAGTACTAGTATCCACAGATACGCAGTATTTT; CDR3aa: CASSLVLVSTDTQYF; v_gene: TRBV7-2; j_gene: TRBJ2-3; abundance: -; d_gene: -
CDR3nt: TGTGCCTGGAGTGGGACTAGCGGGGGGCCGACAGATACGCAGTATTTT; CDR3aa: CAWSGTSGGPTDTQYF; v_gene: TRBV30; j_gene: TRBJ2-3; abundance: -; d_gene: TRBD2
CDR3nt: TGTGCCCCTCCGGGACTAGCGGGGGGGAACCGAGCCGGGGAGCTGTTTTTT; CDR3aa: CAPPGLAGGNRAGELFF; v_gene: TRBV30; j_gene: TRBJ2-2; abundance: -; d_gene: TRBD2
CDR3nt: TGCGCCAGCAGTGAGTCGGTGGACAGGACCTATGGCTACACCTTC; CDR3aa: CASSESVDRTYGYTF; v_gene: TRBV10-2; j_gene: TRBJ1-2; abundance: -; d_gene: TRBD1
CDR3nt: TGTGCCAGCAGTTACTCGGCCAGGGGGAGTTCACCCCTCCACTTT; CDR3aa: CASSYSARGSSPLHF; v_gene: TRBV6-8; j_gene: TRBJ1-6; abundance: few; d_gene: TRBD1